The entry that follows covers one TCR beta chain sequence. This clonotype was found many times. Its antigen remains undetermined. No base qualities exist here, and no much larger clone lies one base off it. The germline V gene (reference sequence) sets CDR1 to MNHNY and CDR2 to SVGAGI. Clipping removes 2 bases from V and 5 bases from J, with 6 as the unmatched junction base count. The CDR3 measures 16 amino acids from cysteine to phenylalanine. The sequence is cut down to CDR3 DNA, 48 bases in frame from base 1. The TCR beta CDR3 regions were amplified from RNA transcripts. The first round of RT-PCR for the TCR CDR3 was performed with the HTBI primer set and the Qiagen OneStep RT-PCR kit. Libraries were constructed in a second round of multiplex PCR, after which size selection and purification were performed. Sequencing of the libraries was done on an Illumina HiSeq2000 using paired-end 100 bp reads. In the source study's methods: SOAPnuke was used to process the raw data, removing reads that contained adapters or uncalled bases, had a mean Phred below 15, or lacked an exact match to the constant primer or identifier. COPE v1.2.5 was used to merge the high-quality paired reads, and each unique nucleotide sequence was defined as a clonotype. MiTCR v1.1 was used to align the clonotypes against IMGT TRBV, TRBD and TRBJ reference segments. Only V-J combinations with frequency above 0.0001, covering about 99% of repertoires, were analysed. The TCS score was defined as the ratio of F50 (clonal expansion) to E x V (chaos), calculated using BLOSUM62-based TCRdist between CDR3 peptides within each V-J. Welch's t-statistics and random forest reduced roughly 530 V-J features to 10 to 15, which were used in a naive Bayes classifier (R e1071). TCRdb reworked the public reads: Q25 trimming with fastp, MiXCR clone assembly, productive beta chains retained. Every distinct CDR3 protein forms one entry, paired with its most common genes and DNA. TCRdb, not the original authors, processed these V and J calls. Within this sample are fewer than 450,000 distinct CDR3 sequences, with roughly 17% of them counted one time only. The ten largest clones capture approximately 30% of the sample.

Hyperthyroidism patients were aged 18 to 65 years and newly diagnosed, with disease duration of less than 2 months. Patients with uncontrolled infections, other autoimmune diseases, pregnancy or lactation were excluded. Clinical symptoms, serum thyroxine and TRAb, thyroid ultrasound, and orbital computed tomography formed the basis for the diagnoses. Blood from progressor patients was drawn when they were first diagnosed with hyperthyroidism, before any ophthalmopathy symptoms appeared. PBMCs were separated from roughly 9.6 ml of fresh peripheral blood using Ficoll-Paque density gradient centrifugation. Progressor patients were defined as those initially diagnosed with Graves' hyperthyroidism in whom ophthalmopathy developed during follow-up. Total RNA was extracted with Trizol reagent, and quality was checked on an Agilent 2100 Bioanalyzer. This sample is part of a study of T cells in Graves' hyperthyroidism and ophthalmopathy (dated by TCRdb to the late 2010s). Concerning the study at large: Peripheral blood samples were taken at initial diagnosis, before any treatment was given. TCR V-J signatures able to tell the groups apart were searched for in a discovery cohort of 100 patients, of whom over 40 had Graves' ophthalmopathy and some 60 had stable Graves' hyperthyroidism. Prospective prediction of ophthalmopathy was tested in an independent validation cohort of 18 to 20 hyperthyroidism patients and 17 patients who later progressed to ophthalmopathy. The 75 to 100 discovery patients were randomly split 7:3 into training and test sets. The study also compared thyroid tissue and blood T-cell repertoires from roughly six Graves' hyperthyroidism patients. Following sampling, methimazole starting at 30 mg daily was given to hyperthyroidism patients, and high-dose intravenous methylprednisolone was given to ophthalmopathy patients. The paper reports TCR Vbeta CDR3 sequencing of some 140 peripheral blood samples: approximately 41 ophthalmopathy, under 80 hyperthyroidism and some 17 progressor patients. Overall study results and their limits: During validation, the model predicted progression to ophthalmopathy a median of around 6 months ahead of onset, with around 70% sensitivity and under 85% specificity. Most expanded thyroid clonotypes (frequency above 0.001) were also detected in blood, suggesting blood repertoires may reflect thyroid immune responses. No statistical method was used to fix the sample size in advance, and group allocation was not hidden from the investigators. A model built on a 13 V-J signature distinguished ophthalmopathy from stable hyperthyroidism, reaching about 88% sensitivity and 81% to 83% specificity in cross-validation and 80%/75% in testing.

The chain is made from TRBV6-6 and TRBJ2-5; 12 central nucleotides agree with TRBD2. The TCR comes from a woman aged 30 to 39 with Graves' hyperthyroidism that later progressed to Graves' ophthalmopathy. Sequenced: blood. The CDR3 reads CASSYQRGTSGETQYF. The nucleotides read TGTGCCAGCAGTTACCAACGTGGGACTAGCGGGGAGACCCAGTACTTC.